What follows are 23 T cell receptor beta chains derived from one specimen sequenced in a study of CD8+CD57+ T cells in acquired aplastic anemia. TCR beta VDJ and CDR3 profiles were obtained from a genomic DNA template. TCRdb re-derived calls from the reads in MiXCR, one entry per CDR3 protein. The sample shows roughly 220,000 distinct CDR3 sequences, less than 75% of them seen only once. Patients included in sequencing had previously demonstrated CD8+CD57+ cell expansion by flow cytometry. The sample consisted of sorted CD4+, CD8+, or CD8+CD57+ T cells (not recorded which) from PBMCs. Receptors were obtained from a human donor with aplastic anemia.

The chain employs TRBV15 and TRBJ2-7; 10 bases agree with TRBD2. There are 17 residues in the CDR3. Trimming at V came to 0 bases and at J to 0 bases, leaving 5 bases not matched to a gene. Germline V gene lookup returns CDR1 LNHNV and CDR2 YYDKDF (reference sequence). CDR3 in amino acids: CATSREGTSGTSYEQYF. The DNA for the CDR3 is TGTGCCACCAGCAGAGAGGGAACTAGCGGGACCTCCTACGAGCAGTACTTC.

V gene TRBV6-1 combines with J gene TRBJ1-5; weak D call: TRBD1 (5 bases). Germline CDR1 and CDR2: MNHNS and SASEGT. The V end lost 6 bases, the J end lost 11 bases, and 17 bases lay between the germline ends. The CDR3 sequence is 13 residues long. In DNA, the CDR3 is TGTGCCAGCAGAGACAGCGTTCTTTCAGCCCAGCATTTT. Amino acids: CASRDSVLSAQHF.

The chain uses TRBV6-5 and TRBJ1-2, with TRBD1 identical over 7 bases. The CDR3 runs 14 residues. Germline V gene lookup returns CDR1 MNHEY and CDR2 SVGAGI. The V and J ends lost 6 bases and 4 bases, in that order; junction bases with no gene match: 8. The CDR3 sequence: CASSNPGQLYGYTF. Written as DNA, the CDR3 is TGTGCCAGCAGCAACCCGGGACAGCTCTATGGCTACACCTTC.

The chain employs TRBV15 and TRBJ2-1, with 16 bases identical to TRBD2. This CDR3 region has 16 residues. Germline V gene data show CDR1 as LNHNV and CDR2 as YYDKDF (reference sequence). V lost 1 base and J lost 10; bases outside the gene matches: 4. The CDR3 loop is CATSRVGLAGGPEQFF. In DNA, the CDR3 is TGTGCCACCAGCAGAGTGGGACTAGCGGGAGGGCCGGAGCAGTTCTTC.

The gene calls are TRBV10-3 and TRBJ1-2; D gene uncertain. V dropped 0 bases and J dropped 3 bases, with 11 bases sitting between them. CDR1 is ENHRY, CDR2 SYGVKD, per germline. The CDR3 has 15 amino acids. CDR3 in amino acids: CAISESLLPYYGYTF. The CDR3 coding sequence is TGTGCCATCAGTGAGTCCCTGCTGCCCTACTATGGCTACACCTTC.

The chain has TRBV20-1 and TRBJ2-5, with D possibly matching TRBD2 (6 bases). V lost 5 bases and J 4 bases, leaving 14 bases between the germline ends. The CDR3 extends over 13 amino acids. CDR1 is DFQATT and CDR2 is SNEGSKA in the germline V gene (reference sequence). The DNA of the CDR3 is TGCAGTGCTGGGGCGGGGCCGGGAGAGACCCAGTACTTC. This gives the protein CSAGAGPGETQYF.

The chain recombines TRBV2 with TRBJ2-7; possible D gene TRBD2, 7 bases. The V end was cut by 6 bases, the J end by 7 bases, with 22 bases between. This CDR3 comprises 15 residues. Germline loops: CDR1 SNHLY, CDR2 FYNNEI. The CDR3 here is CASRGGGVTQGEQYF. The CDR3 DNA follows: TGTGCCAGCAGGGGGGGGGGCGTCACCCAGGGGGAGCAGTACTTC. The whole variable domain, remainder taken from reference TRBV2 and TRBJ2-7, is EPEVTQTPSHQVTQMGQEVILRCVPISNHLYFYWYRQILGQKVEFLVSFYNNEISEKSEIFDDQFSVERPDGSNFTLKIRSTKLEDSAMYFCASRGGGVTQGEQYFGPGTRLTVT.

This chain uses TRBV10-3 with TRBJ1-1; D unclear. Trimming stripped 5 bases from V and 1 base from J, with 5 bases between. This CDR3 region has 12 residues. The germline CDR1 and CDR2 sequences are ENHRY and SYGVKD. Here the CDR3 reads CAISPSNTEAFF. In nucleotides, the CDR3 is TGTGCCATCAGTCCATCGAACACTGAAGCTTTCTTT.

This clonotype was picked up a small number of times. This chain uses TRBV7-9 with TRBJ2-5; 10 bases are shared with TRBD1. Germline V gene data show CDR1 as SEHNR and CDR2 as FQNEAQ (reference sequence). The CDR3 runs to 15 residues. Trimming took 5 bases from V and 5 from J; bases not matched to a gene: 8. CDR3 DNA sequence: TGTGCCAGCAGCCCACCGACAGGGGGCGGGGAGACCCAGTACTTC. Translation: CASSPPTGGGETQYF.

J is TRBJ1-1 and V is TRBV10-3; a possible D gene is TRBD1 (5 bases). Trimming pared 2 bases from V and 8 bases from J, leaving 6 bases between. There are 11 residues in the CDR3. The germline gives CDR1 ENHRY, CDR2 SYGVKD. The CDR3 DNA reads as TGTGCCATCAGTGAGGACAGCGAAGCTTTCTTT. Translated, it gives CAISEDSEAFF.

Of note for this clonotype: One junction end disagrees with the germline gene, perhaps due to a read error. CDR3 nucleotides: TGTGCCAGCGCAGGAACAGGGTTAGGCCAAGAGACCCAGTACTTC. Its protein product is CASAGTGLGQETQYF. This chain uses TRBV10-1 with TRBJ2-5; a weak D match, TRBD1 (6 bases). This CDR3 is 15 amino acids long. CDR1 is WNHNN and CDR2 is SYGVQD in the germline V gene (reference sequence).

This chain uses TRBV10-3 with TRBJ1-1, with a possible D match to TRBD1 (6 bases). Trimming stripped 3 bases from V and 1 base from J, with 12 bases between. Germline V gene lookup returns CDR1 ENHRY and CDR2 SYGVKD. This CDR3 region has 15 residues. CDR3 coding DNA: TGTGCCATCAGTGATTCCGGGACAACGAACACTGAAGCTTTCTTT. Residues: CAISDSGTTNTEAFF.

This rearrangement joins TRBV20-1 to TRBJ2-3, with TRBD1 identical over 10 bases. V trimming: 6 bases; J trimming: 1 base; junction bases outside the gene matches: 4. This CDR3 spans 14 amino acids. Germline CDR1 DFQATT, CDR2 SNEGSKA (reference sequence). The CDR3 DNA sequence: TGCAGTGCGCGAGGGACAGGGGGCACAGATACGCAGTATTTT. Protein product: CSARGTGGTDTQYF.

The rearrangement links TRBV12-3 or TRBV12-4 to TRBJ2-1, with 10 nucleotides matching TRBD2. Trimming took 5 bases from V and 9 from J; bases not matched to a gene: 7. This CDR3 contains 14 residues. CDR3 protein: CASSESGGAAEQFF. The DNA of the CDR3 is TGTGCCAGCAGTGAGAGCGGGGGGGCAGCTGAGCAGTTCTTC.

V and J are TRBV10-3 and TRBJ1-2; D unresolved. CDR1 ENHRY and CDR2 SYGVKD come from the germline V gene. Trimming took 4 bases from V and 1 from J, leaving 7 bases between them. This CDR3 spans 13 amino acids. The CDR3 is CAISGRDNYGYTF. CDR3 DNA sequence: TGTGCCATCAGTGGGAGGGATAACTATGGCTACACCTTC.

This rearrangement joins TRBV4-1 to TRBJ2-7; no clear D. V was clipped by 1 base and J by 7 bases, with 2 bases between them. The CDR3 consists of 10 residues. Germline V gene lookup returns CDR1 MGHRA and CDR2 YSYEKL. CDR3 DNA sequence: TGCGCCAGCAGCCAAGGAGAGCAGTACTTC. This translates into CASSQGEQYF.

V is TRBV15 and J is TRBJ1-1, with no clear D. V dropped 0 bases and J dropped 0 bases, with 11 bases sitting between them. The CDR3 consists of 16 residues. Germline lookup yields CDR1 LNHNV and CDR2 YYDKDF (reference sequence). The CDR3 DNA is TGTGCCACCAGCAGAGATCGGGAGGTCCTGAACACTGAAGCTTTCTTT. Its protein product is CATSRDREVLNTEAFF.

The DNA for the CDR3 is TGTGCCAGCAGCGTAGAAGTGGGGACCCAGTACTTC. It translates to CASSVEVGTQYF. J is TRBJ2-5 and V is TRBV9; D gene ambiguous. V was shortened by 0 bases and J by 7 bases, with 7 bases between the two germline ends. The CDR3 runs to 12 residues. Looked up from germline, CDR1 is SGDLS and CDR2 is YYNGEE.

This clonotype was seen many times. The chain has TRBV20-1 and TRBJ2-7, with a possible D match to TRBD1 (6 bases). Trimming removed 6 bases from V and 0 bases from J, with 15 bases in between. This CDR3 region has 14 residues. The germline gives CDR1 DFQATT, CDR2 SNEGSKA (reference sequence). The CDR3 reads CSAKTGPSSYEQYF. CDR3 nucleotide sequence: TGCAGTGCGAAGACAGGCCCGAGCTCCTACGAGCAGTACTTC.

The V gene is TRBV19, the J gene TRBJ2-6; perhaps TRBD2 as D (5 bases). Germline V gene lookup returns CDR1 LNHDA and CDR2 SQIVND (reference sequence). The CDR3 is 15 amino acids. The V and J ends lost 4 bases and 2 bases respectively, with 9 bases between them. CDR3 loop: CASSKDGAGANVLTF. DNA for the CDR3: TGTGCCAGTAGTAAGGACGGGGCTGGGGCCAACGTCCTGACTTTC.

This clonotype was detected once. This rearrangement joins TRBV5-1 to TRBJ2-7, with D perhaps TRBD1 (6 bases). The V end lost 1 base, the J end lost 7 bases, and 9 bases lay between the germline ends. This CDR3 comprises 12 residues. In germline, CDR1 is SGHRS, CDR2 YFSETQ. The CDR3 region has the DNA TGCGCCAGCAGCTTGCAGGGGTTAGAGCAGTACTTC. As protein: CASSLQGLEQYF.

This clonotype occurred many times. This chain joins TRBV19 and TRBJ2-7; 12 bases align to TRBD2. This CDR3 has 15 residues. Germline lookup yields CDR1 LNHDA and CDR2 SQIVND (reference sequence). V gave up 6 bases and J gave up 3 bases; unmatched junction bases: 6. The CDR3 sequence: CASSMTSGGSYEQYF. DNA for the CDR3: TGTGCCAGTAGCATGACTAGCGGGGGAAGCTACGAGCAGTACTTC.

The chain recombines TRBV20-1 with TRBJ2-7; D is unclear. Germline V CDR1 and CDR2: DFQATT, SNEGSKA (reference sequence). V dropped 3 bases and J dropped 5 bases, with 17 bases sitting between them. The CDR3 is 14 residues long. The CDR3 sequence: CSASLIMGSHEQYF. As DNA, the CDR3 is TGCAGTGCTAGCCTTATAATGGGATCTCACGAGCAGTACTTC.